This record covers a single TCR beta chain. Its antigen is as yet unknown. This record belongs to a study of blood T cells in healthy people across ages. Whole-study results and caveats: Relative to aged donors, long-lived donors carried more naive CD4+ cells and displayed higher diversity. The donors' CMV status was not determined, possibly confounding changes in expanded clonotypes.

Together with a sample-barcoded 5' primer, a J-beta primer mix was included in a second PCR lasting about 6 to 11 cycles. CDR3-containing paired-end reads numbered at least 3 million in each sample. TCRdb used MiXCR to reprocess the 5' RACE reads, holding one entry per CDR3 protein. The data show hundreds of thousands of distinct CDR3 sequences, approximately 60% seen once. Trimming left V 8 bases short and J 2 bases short, with 14 bases between. This CDR3 has 14 residues. Germline values: CDR1 MNHNS, CDR2 SASEGT. The sequence came from a man in his forties in good health. The chain couples TRBV6-1 to TRBJ2-3, with D maybe TRBD2 (5 bases). The material sequenced was blood. In DNA, the CDR3 is TGTGCCAGCGGACTGGGGATCGCCACAGATACGCAGTATTTT. Translated: CASGLGIATDTQYF.